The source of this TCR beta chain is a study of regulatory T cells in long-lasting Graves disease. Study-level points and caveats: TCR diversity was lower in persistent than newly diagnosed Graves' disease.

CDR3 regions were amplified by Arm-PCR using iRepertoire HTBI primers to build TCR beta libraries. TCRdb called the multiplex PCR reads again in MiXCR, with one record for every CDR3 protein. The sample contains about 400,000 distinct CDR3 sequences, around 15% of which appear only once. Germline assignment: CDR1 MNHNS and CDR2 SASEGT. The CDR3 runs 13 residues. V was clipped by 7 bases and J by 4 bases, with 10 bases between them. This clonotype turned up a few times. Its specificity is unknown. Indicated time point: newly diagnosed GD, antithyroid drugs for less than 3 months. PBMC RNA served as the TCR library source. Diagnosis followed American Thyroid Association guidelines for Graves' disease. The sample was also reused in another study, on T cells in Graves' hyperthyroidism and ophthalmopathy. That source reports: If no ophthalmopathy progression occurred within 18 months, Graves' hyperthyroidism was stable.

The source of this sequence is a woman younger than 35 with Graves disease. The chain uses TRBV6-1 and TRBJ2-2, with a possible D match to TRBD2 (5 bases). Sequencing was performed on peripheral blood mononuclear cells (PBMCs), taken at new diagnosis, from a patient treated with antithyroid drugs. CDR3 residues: CASTEAATGELFF. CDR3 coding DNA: TGTGCCAGCACGGAAGCGGCCACCGGGGAGCTGTTTTTT.